This paragraph covers one T cell receptor beta chain sequence. What it binds is not known. The data originate from a study of cytomegalovirus exposure and HLA in healthy donors. The overall study: Around 85 million unique TCR sequences came from HLA-typed donors in an early release. Study findings and constraints: Rarity characterized most TCR sequences, yet some public TCRs appeared in many donors.

This PCR relied on a set of 60 Vbeta primers and 13 Jbeta primers. The repertoire was sequenced with immunoSEQ multiplex PCR; TCRdb's copy has only in-frame clones and lacks some. The sample has 120,000 to 150,000 clones, almost 85% seen once; the top ten hold about 3.4%. The material sequenced was PBMCs. This clonotype was sampled from a young man in good health and CMV-seropositive.

This CDR3 reads CACTTRTSGYNEQFF. The CDR3 nucleotides read TGTGCCTGCACCACCCGGACTAGCGGGTACAATGAGCAGTTCTTC. The chain joins TRBV30 to TRBJ2-1; 11 nucleotides align to TRBD2. Germline V gene lookup returns CDR1 GTSNPN and CDR2 SVGIG (reference sequence). The trim removed 6 bases at V and 4 bases at J, leaving 8 bases unmatched. CDR3 length: 15 residues. Variable domain in full (rest from reference TRBV30 and TRBJ2-1): SQTIHQWPATLVQPVGSPLSLECTVEGTSNPNLYWYRQAAGRGLQLLFYSVGIGQISSEVPQNLSASRPQDRQFILSSKKLLLSDSGFYLCACTTRTSGYNEQFFGPGTRLTVL.